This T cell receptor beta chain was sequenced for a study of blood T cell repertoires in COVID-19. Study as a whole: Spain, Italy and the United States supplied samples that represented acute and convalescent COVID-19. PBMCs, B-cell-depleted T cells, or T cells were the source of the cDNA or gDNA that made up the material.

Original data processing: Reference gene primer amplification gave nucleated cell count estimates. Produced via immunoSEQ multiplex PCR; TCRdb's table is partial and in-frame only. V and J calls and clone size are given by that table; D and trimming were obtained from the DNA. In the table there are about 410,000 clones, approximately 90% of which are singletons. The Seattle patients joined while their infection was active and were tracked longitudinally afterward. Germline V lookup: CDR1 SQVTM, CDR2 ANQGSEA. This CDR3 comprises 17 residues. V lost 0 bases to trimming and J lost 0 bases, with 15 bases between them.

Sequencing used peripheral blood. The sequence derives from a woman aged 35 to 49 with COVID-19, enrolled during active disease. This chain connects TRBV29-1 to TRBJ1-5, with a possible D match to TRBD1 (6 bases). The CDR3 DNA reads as TGCAGCGTTGAAGATTTTGGGGGCGAGTATAGCAATCAGCCCCAGCATTTT. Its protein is CSVEDFGGEYSNQPQHF.